The rows below give T cell receptor beta chains drawn from one sample of a study of T cell responses to AZD1222 COVID-19 vaccine. Some clones are missing from TCRdb's copy, which holds only in-frame ones; the method was immunoSEQ multiplex PCR. The sample includes under 150,000 clones, about 91% seen only once; the top ten take approximately 2.8%. This specimen consisted of peripheral blood, obtained on day 0 of AZD1222 vaccination. The receptor source for this set is an adult in good health. The CDR3 runs from the conserved cysteine through the conserved F or W. Each record gives: D gene, J gene, V gene, clone size, CDR3 DNA, CDR3 protein. A D gene is named only where the DNA matches it firmly. Clone size is shown for a subset of rows, as once, few, many or a class of expanded clone.

d_call: TRBD2; j_call: TRBJ2-7; v_call: TRBV29-1; clone_size: .; cdr3_nt: TGCAGCGTTGAGACAGTAGCGGGACCCCAGTCCTTCTACGAGCAGTACTTC; cdr3_aa: CSVETVAGPQSFYEQYF
d_call: .; j_call: TRBJ2-3; v_call: TRBV5-1; clone_size: .; cdr3_nt: TGCGCCAGCAGCTTGAAGGGTGGGGTAGATACGCAGTATTTT; cdr3_aa: CASSLKGGVDTQYF
d_call: .; j_call: TRBJ1-1; v_call: TRBV5-4; clone_size: .; cdr3_nt: TGTGCCAGCAGCTTGCAGGGGAACACTGAAGCTTTCTTT; cdr3_aa: CASSLQGNTEAFF
d_call: TRBD2; j_call: TRBJ2-7; v_call: TRBV5-4; clone_size: .; cdr3_nt: TGTGCCAGCAGCCCCCGGACTAGCGGCGCCTACGAGCAGTACTTC; cdr3_aa: CASSPRTSGAYEQYF
d_call: .; j_call: TRBJ1-6; v_call: TRBV6-5; clone_size: few; cdr3_nt: TGTGCCAGCAGTTACCGTAGAAGTAGTCCAACTTCACCCCTCCACTTT; cdr3_aa: CASSYRRSSPTSPLHF
d_call: .; j_call: TRBJ2-5; v_call: TRBV7-9; clone_size: .; cdr3_nt: TGTGCCAGCAGCCTTCTACTCTCGTGGTCGGGCGGAGAGACCCAGTACTTC; cdr3_aa: CASSLLLSWSGGETQYF
d_call: .; j_call: TRBJ1-2; v_call: TRBV29-1; clone_size: .; cdr3_nt: TGCAGCGTTGTGGCGGGGAGGAGGGATGGCTACACCTTC; cdr3_aa: CSVVAGRRDGYTF
d_call: .; j_call: TRBJ1-5; v_call: TRBV15; clone_size: .; cdr3_nt: TGTGCCACCAGCAGAGAGGGGGGCCGAAATCAGCCCCAGCATTTT; cdr3_aa: CATSREGGRNQPQHF
d_call: TRBD2; j_call: TRBJ2-1; v_call: TRBV19; clone_size: once; cdr3_nt: TGTGCCAGTAGTATAGTAGGGACTAGCGGGACTAGTGAGCAGTTCTTC; cdr3_aa: CASSIVGTSGTSEQFF
d_call: .; j_call: TRBJ2-1; v_call: TRBV6-5; clone_size: once; cdr3_nt: TGTGCCAGCAGTACCTACAATGAGCAGTTCTTC; cdr3_aa: CASSTYNEQFF
d_call: .; j_call: TRBJ2-1; v_call: TRBV9; clone_size: .; cdr3_nt: TGTGCCAGCAGCGTAGTCCTGGGGGACGATGAGCAGTTCTTC; cdr3_aa: CASSVVLGDDEQFF
d_call: .; j_call: TRBJ2-2; v_call: TRBV7-3; clone_size: .; cdr3_nt: TGTGCCAGCAGCCCTACGAACACCGGGGAGCTGTTTTTT; cdr3_aa: CASSPTNTGELFF
d_call: .; j_call: TRBJ1-1; v_call: TRBV12-5; clone_size: .; cdr3_nt: TGTGCTAGTGGATTTATCGGGGGAGCTGGGCTCACTGAAGCTTTCTTT; cdr3_aa: CASGFIGGAGLTEAFF
d_call: TRBD2; j_call: TRBJ2-7; v_call: TRBV5-1; clone_size: .; cdr3_nt: TGCGCCAGCAGCTTGGTAACTAGCGGGACGTACGAGCAGTACTTC; cdr3_aa: CASSLVTSGTYEQYF
d_call: TRBD1; j_call: TRBJ1-1; v_call: TRBV6-4; clone_size: .; cdr3_nt: TGTGCCAGCAGCGACGGGAACCGGGACAGGGAGGGGAAGGCTGAAGCTTTCTTT; cdr3_aa: CASSDGNRDREGKAEAFF
d_call: .; j_call: TRBJ1-6; v_call: TRBV6-5; clone_size: .; cdr3_nt: TGTGCCAGCAGTTACTCGACCAATTCACCCCTCCACTTT; cdr3_aa: CASSYSTNSPLHF
d_call: .; j_call: TRBJ1-2; v_call: TRBV30; clone_size: once; cdr3_nt: TGTGCCTGGAGTGTACTGGCAGTGACTAACTATGGCTACACCTTC; cdr3_aa: CAWSVLAVTNYGYTF
d_call: .; j_call: TRBJ1-4; v_call: TRBV5-8; clone_size: .; cdr3_nt: TGTGCCAGCAGCTTGTATGGAAAACTGTTTTTT; cdr3_aa: CASSLYGKLFF
d_call: .; j_call: TRBJ1-2; v_call: TRBV5-4; clone_size: .; cdr3_nt: TGTGCCAGCAGCCCCTCTCTGGGGGCTGCCTATGGCTACACCTTC; cdr3_aa: CASSPSLGAAYGYTF
d_call: TRBD2; j_call: TRBJ2-1; v_call: TRBV28; clone_size: .; cdr3_nt: TGTGCCAGCAGTTTCGTGGCGGGAGGTCGCGGTTGGAATGAGCAGTTCTTC; cdr3_aa: CASSFVAGGRGWNEQFF
d_call: .; j_call: TRBJ2-6; v_call: TRBV7-2; clone_size: .; cdr3_nt: TGTGCCAGCAGCTTAGATACTGGGGCCAACGTCCTGACTTTC; cdr3_aa: CASSLDTGANVLTF
d_call: .; j_call: TRBJ2-2; v_call: TRBV5-1; clone_size: .; cdr3_nt: TGCGCCAGCAGCTCCATTCCAGGGGAGACCGGGGAGCTGTTTTTT; cdr3_aa: CASSSIPGETGELFF
d_call: .; j_call: TRBJ2-3; v_call: TRBV6-2/TRBV6-3; clone_size: .; cdr3_nt: TGTGCCAGCAGTTATGTGGGGTCCACAGATACGCAGTATTTT; cdr3_aa: CASSYVGSTDTQYF
d_call: .; j_call: TRBJ2-5; v_call: TRBV7-9; clone_size: .; cdr3_nt: TGTGCCAGCAGCTTCCCAAGCGGACCTCTGAGGGAGACCCAGTACTTC; cdr3_aa: CASSFPSGPLRETQYF
d_call: .; j_call: TRBJ2-1; v_call: TRBV7-2; clone_size: .; cdr3_nt: TGTGCCAGCAGCTTATTCTTCGGAGAGCCAAAGGAGCAGTTCTTC; cdr3_aa: CASSLFFGEPKEQFF
d_call: .; j_call: TRBJ1-6; v_call: TRBV6-5; clone_size: once; cdr3_nt: TGTGGGTCGGCCTCTGTCCTCTATAATTCACCCCTCCACTTT; cdr3_aa: CGSASVLYNSPLHF
d_call: .; j_call: TRBJ2-7; v_call: TRBV5-6; clone_size: .; cdr3_nt: TGTGCCAGCAGCTTGCTATCTGGGGTGACCTACGAGCAGTACTTC; cdr3_aa: CASSLLSGVTYEQYF
d_call: .; j_call: TRBJ1-5; v_call: TRBV5-6; clone_size: .; cdr3_nt: TGTGCCAGCAGCTTGGGAAATCAGCCCCAGCATTTT; cdr3_aa: CASSLGNQPQHF
d_call: .; j_call: TRBJ2-1; v_call: TRBV9; clone_size: .; cdr3_nt: TGTGCCAGCAGTGGGGGTAATGAGCAGTTCTTC; cdr3_aa: CASSGGNEQFF
d_call: .; j_call: TRBJ1-2; v_call: TRBV7-9; clone_size: .; cdr3_nt: TGTGCCAGCAGTGGGGGATATGGCTACACCTTC; cdr3_aa: CASSGGYGYTF
d_call: TRBD1; j_call: TRBJ2-3; v_call: TRBV24-1; clone_size: .; cdr3_nt: TGTGCCACCAGCCCCGGGGACAGGGTCGTAGATACGCAGTATTTT; cdr3_aa: CATSPGDRVVDTQYF
d_call: TRBD2; j_call: TRBJ2-1; v_call: TRBV29-1; clone_size: .; cdr3_nt: TGCAGCGGGTGGGGGACTAGCGCAAACAATGAGCAGTTCTTC; cdr3_aa: CSGWGTSANNEQFF
d_call: .; j_call: TRBJ2-7; v_call: TRBV27; clone_size: .; cdr3_nt: TGTGCCAGCAGTTTATCCCTCCCGGGTCCCTACGAGCAGTACTTC; cdr3_aa: CASSLSLPGPYEQYF
d_call: .; j_call: TRBJ2-2; v_call: TRBV27; clone_size: .; cdr3_nt: TGTGCCAGCAGTTTTGGCGGTAATACCGGGGAGCTGTTTTTT; cdr3_aa: CASSFGGNTGELFF
d_call: TRBD1; j_call: TRBJ1-6; v_call: TRBV9; clone_size: .; cdr3_nt: TGTGCCAGCAGCGTAGGGGTATGGGGTGACAGGGCGGATTCACCCCTCCACTTT; cdr3_aa: CASSVGVWGDRADSPLHF
d_call: .; j_call: TRBJ1-1; v_call: TRBV15; clone_size: .; cdr3_nt: TGTGCCACCAGCAGAGATCGTGGGAACACTGAAGCTTTCTTT; cdr3_aa: CATSRDRGNTEAFF
d_call: TRBD2; j_call: TRBJ2-7; v_call: TRBV5-4; clone_size: .; cdr3_nt: TGTGCCACCAAGGAGGGGACTAGGCCCTACGAGCAGTACTTC; cdr3_aa: CATKEGTRPYEQYF
d_call: .; j_call: TRBJ1-1; v_call: TRBV4-2; clone_size: .; cdr3_nt: TGTGCCAGCAGCCAACTGAGGGGTTTGAACACTGAAGCTTTCTTT; cdr3_aa: CASSQLRGLNTEAFF
d_call: TRBD2; j_call: TRBJ2-1; v_call: TRBV6-1; clone_size: .; cdr3_nt: TGTGCCAGCAGTGACCTATTAAACCCCGGGACTAGCGGGAAGAATGAGCAGTTCTTC; cdr3_aa: CASSDLLNPGTSGKNEQFF
d_call: .; j_call: TRBJ1-1; v_call: TRBV15; clone_size: .; cdr3_nt: TGTGCCACCAGCAGAGTTGTCGTGGACACTGAAGCTTTCTTT; cdr3_aa: CATSRVVVDTEAFF
d_call: TRBD1; j_call: TRBJ2-7; v_call: TRBV5-1; clone_size: once; cdr3_nt: TGCGCCAGCAGCGCCCGGAGACAGGGCAACGAGCAGTACTTC; cdr3_aa: CASSARRQGNEQYF
d_call: TRBD1; j_call: TRBJ1-4; v_call: TRBV29-1; clone_size: .; cdr3_nt: TGCAGCGCGGGACAGGCGTATAATGAAAAACTGTTTTTT; cdr3_aa: CSAGQAYNEKLFF
d_call: .; j_call: TRBJ2-1; v_call: TRBV19; clone_size: once; cdr3_nt: TGTGCCAGTAGTATAAAAAGTCTAGTCTACAATGAGCAGTTCTTC; cdr3_aa: CASSIKSLVYNEQFF
d_call: TRBD1; j_call: TRBJ1-5; v_call: TRBV2; clone_size: once; cdr3_nt: TGTGCCAGTACCTCCGGGACAGGAGTATATAGCAATCAGCCCCAGCATTTT; cdr3_aa: CASTSGTGVYSNQPQHF
d_call: .; j_call: TRBJ2-5; v_call: TRBV7-8; clone_size: .; cdr3_nt: TGTGCCAGCAGCTTAGTAGGGGTGGGGACATACTTTCAAGAGACCCAGTACTTC; cdr3_aa: CASSLVGVGTYFQETQYF
d_call: .; j_call: TRBJ2-5; v_call: TRBV20-1; clone_size: .; cdr3_nt: TGCAGTGCTAGTGCCGGCGGGCAGGGCATGGAGACCCAGTACTTC; cdr3_aa: CSASAGGQGMETQYF
d_call: .; j_call: TRBJ1-2; v_call: TRBV5-1; clone_size: .; cdr3_nt: TGCGCCAGCAGCTTGGGAGACCATACGACCAGCTATGGCTACACCTTC; cdr3_aa: CASSLGDHTTSYGYTF
d_call: .; j_call: TRBJ2-2; v_call: TRBV7-9; clone_size: few; cdr3_nt: TGTGCCAGCAGCCAGGCCAGCGCGAACACCGGGGAGCTGTTTTTT; cdr3_aa: CASSQASANTGELFF
d_call: .; j_call: TRBJ1-2; v_call: TRBV6-2/TRBV6-3; clone_size: .; cdr3_nt: TGTGCCAGCAGTTACTCGAGCCAGGGCTATGGCTACACCTTC; cdr3_aa: CASSYSSQGYGYTF
d_call: .; j_call: TRBJ2-5; v_call: TRBV11-2; clone_size: .; cdr3_nt: TGTGCCAGCAGCTTGGGAGAGACCCAGTACTTC; cdr3_aa: CASSLGETQYF
d_call: .; j_call: TRBJ2-3; v_call: TRBV10-3; clone_size: .; cdr3_nt: TGTGCCATCAGTGAGGGCGGGGATAACACAGATACGCAGTATTTT; cdr3_aa: CAISEGGDNTDTQYF